This T cell receptor (beta chain) was sequenced during a study of blood T cell repertoires in COVID-19. Measured with immunoSEQ multiplex PCR; TCRdb has only the in-frame clones, and not every one. Among approximately 250,000 clones listed, around 90% were seen once. The CDR3 spans 14 residues. V shed 7 bases, J shed 6 bases, and the junction held 5 bases outside the gene matches. CDR1 is MDHEN, CDR2 SYDVKM, per germline. The rearrangement links TRBV28 to TRBJ2-4, with 11 bases lining up with TRBD2. Sequenced: PBMCs or T cells enriched from blood (not recorded which). The sequence was obtained from a man aged 40-50 years who had been exposed to COVID-19. CDR3 nucleotides: TGTGCCAGCACCAGGGGGACTAGCGGAAACATTCAGTACTTC. Its protein product is CASTRGTSGNIQYF.